These 3 T cell receptor beta chains were sequenced from one sample in a study of T cell responses to AZD1222 COVID-19 vaccine (dated by TCRdb to 2020 to 2022). The library was obtained by the immunoSEQ multiplex PCR assay. This is the immuneACCESS table as TCRdb keeps it, with only in-frame sequences that have V and J called. A part of the clones is gone; compared with another copy, unresolved V genes explain less than half, and the rest is unexplained. The sample table shows 150,000 to 200,000 clones, and roughly 94% are seen once. Jointly, the top ten make up under 1.5% of the sample. The time point label for this specimen denotes: about 28 days (+/-7) after the second vaccine dose. The sample here was peripheral blood, taken 28 days after the second AZD1222 dose. These receptors originate from an adult who received the AZD1222 COVID-19 vaccine.

The rearrangement uses TRBV2 and TRBJ1-2; 8 bases agree with TRBD1. The CDR3 is made up of 15 amino acids. Looked up from germline, CDR1 is SNHLY and CDR2 is FYNNEI. The V segment lost 8 bases and the J segment 5 bases; nucleotides outside the gene matches: 13. The CDR3 spells CASRVEQGAQYGYTF. The CDR3, as DNA: TGTGCCAGCCGGGTTGAGCAGGGGGCGCAGTATGGCTACACCTTC.

The V call is TRBV5-4, the J call TRBJ1-2; D is possibly TRBD1 (6 bases). The CDR3 runs 15 residues. Germline V CDR1 and CDR2: SGHNT, YYREEE (reference sequence). V was shortened by 6 bases and J by 5 bases, with 20 bases between the two germline ends. CDR3 region: CASTLPGDDLYGYTF. The CDR3 DNA follows: TGTGCCAGCACTCTCCCAGGGGATGATCTTTATGGCTACACCTTC.

The chain combines TRBV5-4 with TRBJ2-2; 9 positions agree with TRBD1. Germline assignment: CDR1 SGHNT and CDR2 YYREEE (reference sequence). The CDR3 is 17 amino acids. V shed 4 bases and J 6 bases; nucleotides not matched to a gene: 13. The CDR3 bases are TGTGCCAGCAGCCGGCCCGGGGGACAGGGCCCGTCCGGGGAGCTGTTTTTT. Protein sequence: CASSRPGGQGPSGELFF.